This TCR beta chain was retrieved from a study of molecular identifiers for immune sequencing clone quantification. Findings of the study overall: Spiked Jurkat TCR RNA equivalent to one cell reportedly surfaced among over 850,000 naive cells.

The use of previously described methods and listed TCR primers produced the bulk TCR libraries. Using its own MiXCR run on the PCR reads, TCRdb lists one record per CDR3 protein. In the table there are roughly 630,000 distinct CDR3 sequences, 25% of which are singletons. In regard to this clonotype: Its antigen is not known. Being one base from a much bigger clone, this may be a read error.

Between the trimmed V and J ends, which lost 0 bases and 7 bases, there was a span of 19 bases. The CDR3 sequence is 15 residues long. The germline gives CDR1 DFQATT, CDR2 SNEGSKA (reference sequence). Specimen: naive CD8+ T cells from blood, with Jurkat cell RNA spiked in. Regarding subset: FACS-sorted CD8+CD4-CCR7+CD45RA+ naive T cells. This receptor was identified in a human donor in good health. Some libraries in this study had Jurkat cell RNA spiked in. The V and J genes are TRBV20-1 and TRBJ2-7; perhaps TRBD2 as D (6 bases). CDR3 amino acids: CSARDLGTGVEEQYF. CDR3 nucleotide sequence: TGCAGTGCTAGAGATTTGGGGACTGGCGTAGAGGAGCAGTACTTC.